This TCR beta chain is drawn from a study of blood T cell repertoires in COVID-19. Study at large: PBMCs, B-cell-depleted T cells, or T cells were the source of the cDNA or gDNA that made up the material.

Authors' processing steps: Nucleated cell counts were estimated from reference gene primer amplification. The table came from immunoSEQ multiplex PCR; TCRdb's copy has only in-frame clones and leaves some out. V and J calls and clone size are copied from that table; D and trimming were computed from the DNA. The sample yields 300,000 to 400,000 clones, 85% to 90% seen once. The ends lost 4 bases at V and 0 bases at J; junction bases unmatched: 6. The germline V gene has CDR1 MDHEN and CDR2 SYDVKM. This CDR3 has 17 residues. The TCR was taken from a woman aged 30 to 39 with acute COVID-19. The sequencing input was PBMCs or T cells enriched from blood (not recorded which). The chain joins TRBV28 to TRBJ2-6; 7 positions match TRBD1. The DNA of the CDR3 is TGTGCCAGCAGTTACCCAGGGGGTAGCTCTGGGGCCAACGTCCTGACTTTC. It codes for CASSYPGGSSGANVLTF.